The 27 T cell receptor beta chains given below trace back to one sample, sequenced in a study of OX40 agonist ivuxolimab in advanced cancers. The repertoire was sequenced with immunoSEQ multiplex PCR; TCRdb's copy has only in-frame clones and lacks some. The profile shows roughly 56,000 clones, 65% to 85% of them singletons. This sample comprised CD4+ or CD8+ T cells sorted from blood, obtained in a trial of the OX40 agonist ivuxolimab. All receptors come from an adult with an advanced solid tumor such as melanoma, head and neck, liver or kidney cancer.

This clone counts as medium-sized (0.01 to 0.1%). The rearrangement uses TRBV19 and TRBJ2-7; D is undetermined. Germline V gene data show CDR1 as LNHDA and CDR2 as SQIVND (reference sequence). This CDR3 region has 14 residues. The V and J ends lost 7 bases and 2 bases respectively, with 15 bases between them. The CDR3 region has the DNA TGTGCCAGTAAGGTGGCTTTGGGAACCTACGAGCAGTACTTC. Translated, it gives CASKVALGTYEQYF. The entire variable domain, with the rest obtained from reference TRBV19 and TRBJ2-7, is as follows: DGGITQSPKYLFRKEGQNVTLSCEQNLNHDAMYWYRQDPGQGLRLIYYSQIVNDFQKGDIAEGYSVSREKKESFPLTVTSAQKNPTAFYLCASKVALGTYEQYFGPGTRLTVT.

The chain uses TRBV2 and TRBJ2-3; 9 bases agree with TRBD2. CDR3 length: 18 amino acids. V lost 5 bases and J lost 1; bases outside the gene matches: 13. Germline loops: CDR1 SNHLY, CDR2 FYNNEI. The CDR3 spells CASSPQSGWTSGTDTQYF. The DNA for the CDR3 is TGTGCCAGCAGTCCCCAATCGGGGTGGACTAGCGGCACAGATACGCAGTATTTT.

This chain connects TRBV4-1 to TRBJ2-1; TRBD1 might be the D (6 bases). Germline V CDR1 and CDR2: MGHRA, YSYEKL. The CDR3 contains 14 residues. V was clipped by 0 bases and J by 12 bases, with 15 bases between them. The chain's CDR3 is CASSQDGTGQGQFF. DNA of the CDR3: TGCGCCAGCAGCCAAGATGGAACAGGGCAGGGGCAGTTCTTC.

The table lists this clone with a few counts. The rearrangement uses TRBV4-1 and TRBJ1-2; D possibly corresponds to TRBD1 (5 bases). V shed 0 bases and J shed 3 bases, with 11 bases lying between them. Germline V gives CDR1 MGHRA, CDR2 YSYEKL. The CDR3 is 15 amino acids. The CDR3 region is CASSQDGATYYGYTF. The DNA for the CDR3 is TGCGCCAGCAGCCAAGATGGGGCCACGTACTATGGCTACACCTTC.

The chain couples TRBV5-1 to TRBJ2-5; D call uncertain. V was trimmed by 7 bases and J by 5 bases, leaving 15 bases between them. The CDR3 is made up of 13 amino acids. Per the germline V gene, CDR1 is SGHRS and CDR2 is YFSETQ. In DNA, the CDR3 is TGCGCCAGCTCCCCGTTAGCCGGGGAGACCCAGTACTTC. Protein product: CASSPLAGETQYF. Supplemented by reference TRBV5-1 and TRBJ2-5, the full variable domain reads KAGVTQTPRYLIKTRGQQVTLSCSPISGHRSVSWYQQTPGQGLQFLFEYFSETQRNKGNFPGRFSGRQFSNSRSEMNVSTLELGDSALYLCASSPLAGETQYFGPGTRLLVL.

This chain joins TRBV14 and TRBJ1-4, with D perhaps TRBD1 (5 bases). CDR3 size: 14 residues. V lost 6 bases and J 2 bases, leaving 10 bases between the germline ends. CDR1 is SGHDN and CDR2 is FVKESK in the germline V gene. CDR3 coding DNA: TGTGCCAGCAGGGGGACTGGGACTAATGAAAAACTGTTTTTT. Translating gives CASRGTGTNEKLFF. The whole variable domain, filled in from reference TRBV14 and TRBJ1-4, reads EAGVTQFPSHSVIEKGQTVTLRCDPISGHDNLYWYRRVMGKEIKFLLHFVKESKQDESGMPNNRFLAERTGGTYSTLKVQPAELEDSGVYFCASRGTGTNEKLFFGSGTQLSVL.

The genes are TRBV4-1 and TRBJ2-5; tentative D call: TRBD1 (6 bases). This CDR3 has 15 amino acids. V lost 0 bases, J lost 5 bases, and 13 bases lay in between. Germline loops: CDR1 MGHRA, CDR2 YSYEKL. This CDR3 reads CASSQDGRGRETQYF. In nucleotides, the CDR3 is TGCGCCAGCAGCCAAGATGGCAGGGGTAGGGAGACCCAGTACTTC.

This clone has a handful of counts. This chain connects TRBV4-1 to TRBJ2-7, with D unresolved. CDR3 length: 15 amino acids. V lost 0 bases and J 0 bases, leaving 9 bases between the germline ends. From germline, CDR1 is MGHRA and CDR2 YSYEKL. The CDR3 nucleotides are TGCGCCAGCAGCCAAGAGGCCCCTCCCTCCTACGAGCAGTACTTC. This translates into CASSQEAPPSYEQYF.

This rearrangement joins TRBV19 to TRBJ1-1; no clear D. Trimming cost V 3 bases and J 1 base, with 15 bases left between them. Per the germline V gene, CDR1 is LNHDA and CDR2 is SQIVND (reference sequence). The CDR3 extends over 16 amino acids. In DNA, the CDR3 is TGTGCCAGTAGTATCGCCGGTACTCTGGGGAACACTGAAGCTTTCTTT. It translates to CASSIAGTLGNTEAFF.

This clone was counted only a few times. The chain links TRBV28 to TRBJ1-2; 8 nucleotides agree with TRBD1. Germline CDR1 MDHEN, CDR2 SYDVKM. With V trimmed by 7 bases and J by 2 bases, 6 bases remained unmatched. CDR3 length: 14 amino acids. The CDR3 is CASTSGQGNYGYTF. CDR3 in DNA: TGTGCCAGCACCTCAGGACAGGGAAACTATGGCTACACCTTC.

The genes are TRBV5-8 and TRBJ2-1; D remains ambiguous. Germline CDR1 is SGHTS and CDR2 is YDEGEE. This CDR3 is 13 amino acids long. The V end was cut by 9 bases, the J end by 2 bases, with 12 bases between. CDR3 residues: CANVPGTYNEQFF. Written as DNA, the CDR3 is TGTGCCAACGTCCCGGGTACCTACAATGAGCAGTTCTTC. Together with reference TRBV5-8 and TRBJ2-1, the CDR3 gives the full variable domain: EAGVTQSPTHLIKTRGQQATLRCSPISGHTSVYWYQQALGLGLQFLLWYDEGEERNRGNFPPRFSGRQFPNYSSELNVNALELEDSALYLCANVPGTYNEQFFGPGTRLTVL.

This sequence joins TRBV18 and TRBJ1-4, with D maybe TRBD1 (6 bases). Trimming stripped 0 bases from V and 7 bases from J, with 12 bases between. The CDR3 contains 15 residues. Germline V lookup: CDR1 KGHSH, CDR2 LQKENI. CDR3 sequence: CASSPPQGGIEKLFF. The CDR3 DNA is TGTGCCAGCTCACCACCTCAAGGGGGGATTGAAAAACTGTTTTTT.

The chain recombines TRBV28 with TRBJ1-2, with a tentative D call TRBD1 (6 bases). CDR1 and CDR2 from the germline V gene are MDHEN and SYDVKM. V was pared by 5 bases and J by 4 bases, with 11 bases between. This CDR3 has 13 amino acids. In DNA, the CDR3 is TGTGCCAGCAGTCTACAGGGAGCCTATGGCTACACCTTC. It encodes CASSLQGAYGYTF.

The rearrangement joins TRBV7-2 to TRBJ2-7; D unclear. Germline CDR1 reads SGHTA; CDR2 reads FQGNSA. V shed 4 bases and J shed 7 bases, with 8 bases lying between them. This CDR3 spans 11 amino acids. This CDR3 reads CASSSQLEQYF. The CDR3 bases are TGTGCCAGCAGCTCCCAGTTGGAGCAGTACTTC.

This chain links TRBV5-6 with TRBJ2-7; 11 nucleotides line up with TRBD1. V shed 4 bases and J 0 bases; nucleotides not matched to a gene: 12. The CDR3 is 18 amino acids. Germline V CDR1 and CDR2: SGHDT, YYEEEE. The CDR3: CASSLWTGGFRDSYEQYF. The CDR3 bases are TGTGCCAGCAGCCTATGGACAGGGGGCTTTAGGGACTCCTACGAGCAGTACTTC.

The V gene is TRBV2, the J gene TRBJ2-3; D possibly corresponds to TRBD2 (5 bases). V was cut by 5 bases and J by 0 bases, with 12 bases left in between. The V gene's germline CDR1 is SNHLY and CDR2 FYNNEI. This CDR3 has 15 amino acids. This CDR3 is CASSPRVRSTDTQYF. CDR3 sequence (DNA): TGTGCCAGCAGTCCGAGGGTAAGGAGCACAGATACGCAGTATTTT.

The rearrangement uses TRBV28 and TRBJ2-7; 9 positions agree with TRBD2. The CDR3 loop spans 16 amino acids. Per the germline V gene, CDR1 is MDHEN and CDR2 is SYDVKM. The V gene end was trimmed by 5 bases and the J gene end by 4 bases; junction bases not matched to a gene: 12. CDR3 DNA sequence: TGTGCCAGCAGTGATCTCGAGGGTAGCGGGAGTTACGAGCAGTACTTC. This gives the protein CASSDLEGSGSYEQYF.

The V call is TRBV2, the J call TRBJ1-2; 7 bases fit TRBD1. This CDR3 has 15 amino acids. From germline, CDR1 is SNHLY and CDR2 FYNNEI. The junction had 7 bases not matched to a gene; V was cut back by 2 bases and J by 4 bases. The CDR3 loop reads CASSEIGQALYGYTF. The CDR3 DNA sequence: TGTGCCAGCAGTGAAATTGGACAGGCGCTCTATGGCTACACCTTC.

The rearrangement uses TRBV7-9 and TRBJ2-7; the D call may be TRBD1 or TRBD2 (5 bases each). Germline assignment: CDR1 SEHNR and CDR2 FQNEAQ (reference sequence). The V end was cut by 4 bases, the J end by 0 bases, with 7 bases between. The CDR3 runs 13 residues. DNA for the CDR3: TGTGCCAGCAGCTATGGGGGCTCCTACGAGCAGTACTTC. This codes for CASSYGGSYEQYF.

This sequence joins TRBV6-5 and TRBJ2-1; D not certain. With 8 bases removed from V and 4 bases from J, the gap between germline ends came to 12 bases. CDR1 and CDR2 (germline): MNHEY, SVGAGI. This CDR3 region has 13 residues. The CDR3 sequence is CASSRARYNEQFF. The CDR3, as DNA: TGTGCCAGCTCTAGGGCTAGGTACAATGAGCAGTTCTTC.

This chain links TRBV9 with TRBJ1-5, with D unclear. The CDR3 runs 13 residues. Germline CDR1 and CDR2: SGDLS and YYNGEE. The V gene lost 4 bases and the J gene lost 5 bases, with 10 bases spanning the gap. The CDR3 coding sequence is TGTGCCAGCAGCAGTAGTCGGGATCAGCCCCAGCATTTT. Its translation is CASSSSRDQPQHF.

The chain joins TRBV5-1 to TRBJ2-3; D gene ambiguous. There are 13 residues in the CDR3. V gave up 4 bases and J gave up 6 bases, with 12 bases separating them. Germline CDR1 is SGHRS and CDR2 is YFSETQ. The CDR3 DNA follows: TGCGCCAGCAGCGCCTCCCCGGAGGATACGCAGTATTTT. It is translated as CASSASPEDTQYF.

The chain has TRBV28 and TRBJ1-2; 7 positions match TRBD1. The CDR3 contains 15 residues. CDR1 MDHEN and CDR2 SYDVKM come from the germline V gene. V shed 0 bases, J shed 4 bases, and the junction held 5 bases outside the gene matches. CDR3 residues: CASSLWRDRTYGYTF. CDR3 in DNA: TGTGCCAGCAGTTTATGGAGGGACAGAACCTATGGCTACACCTTC.

This chain uses TRBV9 with TRBJ1-1, with a weak D call TRBD1 (5 bases). Per the germline V gene, CDR1 is SGDLS and CDR2 is YYNGEE. This CDR3 comprises 13 residues. V was clipped by 5 bases and J by 4 bases, with 12 bases between them. The CDR3, as DNA: TGTGCCAGCAGTCCGACAGTGGCCACTGAAGCTTTCTTT. Its translation: CASSPTVATEAFF.

This clone was counted between two and nine times. This chain links TRBV28 with TRBJ2-3; D gene unclear. V shed 5 bases and J shed 0 bases, with 6 bases lying between them. Germline-derived CDR1 and CDR2 are MDHEN and SYDVKM. The CDR3 spans 13 residues. The CDR3 is CASSLTSTDTQYF. CDR3 DNA: TGTGCCAGCAGTCTGACTAGCACAGATACGCAGTATTTT. The variable domain in full, with the rest retrieved from reference TRBV28 and TRBJ2-3, is DVKVTQSSRYLVKRTGEKVFLECVQDMDHENMFWYRQDPGLGLRLIYFSYDVKMKEKGDIPEGYSVSREKKERFSLILESASTNQTSMYLCASSLTSTDTQYFGPGTRLTVL.

The CDR3 nucleotides read TGTGCCAGCAGCGTAGGGGACAGGCTTATGGAGACCCAGTACTTC. Amino acid sequence: CASSVGDRLMETQYF. The chain links TRBV9 to TRBJ2-5; the match to TRBD1 covers 8 bases. Germline trimming cut 0 bases from V and 5 bases from J; bases unmatched to any gene: 6. CDR1 and CDR2 from the germline V gene are SGDLS and YYNGEE. CDR3 length: 15 residues.

The chain joins TRBV19 to TRBJ2-1; TRBD1 matches at 8 bases. Germline CDR1 LNHDA, CDR2 SQIVND (reference sequence). The V gene end was trimmed by 3 bases and the J gene end by 2 bases; junction bases not matched to a gene: 3. This CDR3 region has 15 residues. CDR3 in amino acids: CASSMDRDPYNEQFF. The CDR3 DNA sequence: TGTGCCAGTAGTATGGACAGGGACCCCTACAATGAGCAGTTCTTC.